This TCR beta chain stems from a study of T cells after yellow fever vaccination. Study-wide background: The authors prepared low-cell-number fractions using SMART-Seq v4 Ultra Low Input. The study's findings and limits: Post-booster repertoires contained most primary-vaccination clones again (96% CD4, less than 90% CD8). A small proportion of clonotypes was detected in both the CD4 and CD8 compartments.

Researchers made TCR cDNA using 5'RACE template switching, and this step added a universal primer site and UMIs. TCRdb reanalysed the 5' RACE reads using MiXCR and keeps one entry per CDR3 protein. This sample has 100,000 to 150,000 distinct CDR3 sequences; under 8.5% occur once, and the top ten carry roughly 2.5%. As regards this clonotype: Its antigen remains unknown.

This CDR3 contains 17 residues. The germline gives CDR1 SGHTA, CDR2 FQGNSA. Trimming removed 5 bases at V and 0 bases at J, with 19 bases between. This chain joins TRBV7-2 and TRBJ1-1; D call uncertain. This TCR was recovered from a man aged 18 to 35 who received the YFV17D yellow fever vaccine. Sequences were derived from CD4+ T cells sorted from PBMCs, sampled roughly 10 days after the first yellow fever vaccination. CDR3 in amino acids: CASSPRSLNLLNTEAFF. CDR3 coding DNA: TGTGCCAGCAGCCCAAGAAGCCTCAACCTATTGAACACTGAAGCTTTCTTT.